The text below deals with one T cell receptor beta chain. The antigen remains unidentified. The limits of the CDR3 on the DNA are not certain, so only TCRdb's listed CDR3 is given. The sample is drawn from a study of blood T cells in healthy people across ages. Notes on the study in general: Because sorting was not performed, PBMCs prevented conclusive naive versus antigen-experienced comparison.

A second about 7 to 12 cycle PCR used barcoded and J-beta primers. In TCRdb, the 5' RACE reads were re-called with MiXCR into one record per CDR3 protein. The sample lists 800,000 to 950,000 distinct CDR3 sequences; about 29% were seen once. The CDR3 is 15 residues long, ends included. A further study also used this sample, focusing on T cells of mothers and their children. According to that study: Reads recorded for TCR beta CDR3 numbered over 9.5 million per mother and approximately 3.2 million per child.

Sequences were obtained from blood. The receptor was derived from a woman in her thirties or forties in good health. The V call is TRBV21-1, the J call TRBJ1-1; the tabulated D call, TRBD1, remains unverified against the DNA. TRBV21-1 is reported as a pseudogene. CDR3 sequence: CASSFGRGADTEAFF.